This T cell receptor beta chain was identified during a study of CD8+CD57+ T cells in acquired aplastic anemia listed by TCRdb under 2018. For context, the study as a whole: A mean of about 3 ug of DNA, ranging from roughly 0.19 to 27.4 ug, was extracted from sorted CD4+ and CD8+ cells. CD8+CD57+ expansion was defined as frequency above the mean frequency observed in healthy subjects.

Profiling of TCR beta VDJ combinations and CDR3 sequences used genomic DNA as the template. TCR repertoire sequencing was run on an Illumina HiSeq 2000. Turning to the authors' computational methods: Repertoire assessment relied on Simpson's diversity index, CDR3 size and DJ length profiles, and TRBV/TRBJ rearrangement plots. The most abundant DNA sequence in the deep sequencing data was taken as the immunodominant clone. CDR3 amino acid sequences were checked for sharing across subjects and were also compared against the VDJdb database and published repertoires. TCRdb cleaned the public reads at Q25 with fastp, built clones with MiXCR and kept in-frame beta chains. CDR3 protein duplicates are merged, each entry listing the most common genes and DNA. TCRdb, not the original authors, processed these V and J calls. The sample table holds approximately 180,000 distinct CDR3 sequences, of which 50% to 65% were seen once. The ten top clones hold under 45% of the sample.

Expansion of CD8+CD57+ cells had been shown by flow cytometry in the patients chosen for sequencing. All patients had severe acquired aplastic anemia diagnosed by International Study of Aplastic Anemia and Agranulocytosis and Camitta criteria. At the time blood was sampled, none of the patients had received any therapy. In the study, sorted CD4+ and CD8+ blood T cells from patients with severe aplastic anemia and from healthy subjects underwent deep sequencing of TCR repertoires. Patients were enrolled under clinicaltrials.gov protocols 00001620, 01623167, 00001397, 00071045, 00081523 and 00961064 in the USA. Ficoll-Paque density gradient centrifugation was used to isolate peripheral blood mononuclear cells. CD4+ and CD8+ T cells were sorted by FACS or magnetic beads before DNA extraction. As for this clonotype: Its recognized antigen is unknown. No base quality values were provided; no much bigger clone lies one nucleotide off.

The CDR1 and CDR2 encoded by the germline V gene (reference sequence) are SEHNR and FQNEAQ. Measured from the cysteine to the phenylalanine, the CDR3 is 16 residues long. Only CDR3 DNA remains: 48 bases, in frame from the first base. Between the V and J ends, shortened by 6 bases and 0 bases respectively, the junction contains 18 bases. Results the study describes overall, beyond this receptor: Roughly 30 CD8+ CDR3 sequences were shared between patients and controls but appeared highly expressed in patients and within their immunodominant clones. Patients and healthy controls showed no significant difference in CD8+ Simpson's diversity (P=0.060).

Material for sequencing was sorted CD4+, CD8+, or CD8+CD57+ T cells (not recorded which) from PBMCs. The TCR was taken from a human donor with aplastic anemia. This chain is built from TRBV7-9 and TRBJ2-7; the D gene assignment is ambiguous. The sequence in DNA is TGTGCCAGCAGTTTCCTCGGACCGACCGGCTCCTACGAGCAGTACTTC. This is translated as CASSFLGPTGSYEQYF.